This T cell receptor beta chain was profiled in a study of T cell clonality in common variable immunodeficiency. Patients and controls were mostly of Caucasian heritage. The repertoire was sequenced with immunoSEQ multiplex PCR; TCRdb's copy has only in-frame clones and lacks some. The repertoire consists of tens of thousands of clones, none detected only once. There are 14 residues in the CDR3. V lost 0 bases, J lost 4 bases, and 10 bases lay in between. Germline values: CDR1 SGHRS, CDR2 YFSETQ. General observations from the study: CVID subjects shared fewer TCRbeta clones than healthy controls did. Authors noted CVID clonality's cause needs subpopulation repertoire sequencing. Compared with healthy controls, CVID subjects showed increased TCRbeta clonality, mostly in about a third.

This clone came up many times. Its matching antigen is unknown. The read terminates 3 residues before the CDR3 end, so the remaining end is supplied by the germline J gene. The chain couples TRBV5-1 to TRBJ1-1; TRBD1 might be the D (6 bases). Sample: peripheral blood mononuclear cells. The sequence derives from a person aged 18-70 years in good health. The covered CDR3 bases are TGCGCCAGCAGCTTGGAACAGGGAAGCACTGAA. This sequence encodes CASSLEQGSTE. The whole CDR3 region reads CASSLEQGSTEAFF.